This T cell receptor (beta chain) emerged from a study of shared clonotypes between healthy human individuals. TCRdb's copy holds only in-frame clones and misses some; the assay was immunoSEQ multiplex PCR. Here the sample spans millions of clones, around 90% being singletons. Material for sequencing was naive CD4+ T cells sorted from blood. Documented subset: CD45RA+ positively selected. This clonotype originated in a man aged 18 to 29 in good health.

CDR3 DNA sequence: TGTGCCACCAGAAGGACAGGACCCTACGAGCAGTACTTC. This codes for CATRRTGPYEQYF. This rearrangement joins TRBV6-5 to TRBJ2-7; TRBD1 matches at 7 bases. The CDR3 is 13 residues long. V gave up 10 bases and J gave up 2 bases; unmatched junction bases: 8. The germline V gene encodes CDR1 MNHEY and CDR2 SVGAGI.